This T cell receptor beta chain is drawn from a study of CD8 T cells in ankylosing spondylitis. Study observations and caveats: Some motif variants had been reported before (in reactive arthritis synovial fluid and blood). In ankylosing spondylitis blood, a motif of about 8 highly homologous TCR beta variants appeared characteristic.

It was by quantitative 5'-RACE with molecular barcodes that TCR beta libraries were made. TCRdb re-called the 5' RACE reads through MiXCR, storing one row per CDR3 protein. The sample contains about 750,000 distinct CDR3 sequences, about 20% of which appear only once. With 5 bases removed from V and 3 bases from J, the gap between germline ends came to 25 bases. The germline CDR1 and CDR2 sequences are SGHAT and FQDESV (reference sequence). CDR3 length equals 18 residues. This clonotype was counted a few times. Antigen specificity is unknown. This sequence originates from a male donor with ankylosing spondylitis. The specimen was blood, either unsorted or a sorted T cell fraction (not recorded which). The V and J genes are TRBV11-1 and TRBJ1-1; D not resolved. The CDR3 nucleotides read TGTGCCAGCAGCCCAAGACTAGCACAGAGATCAATTTACACTGAAGCTTTCTTT. Translated, it gives CASSPRLAQRSIYTEAFF.